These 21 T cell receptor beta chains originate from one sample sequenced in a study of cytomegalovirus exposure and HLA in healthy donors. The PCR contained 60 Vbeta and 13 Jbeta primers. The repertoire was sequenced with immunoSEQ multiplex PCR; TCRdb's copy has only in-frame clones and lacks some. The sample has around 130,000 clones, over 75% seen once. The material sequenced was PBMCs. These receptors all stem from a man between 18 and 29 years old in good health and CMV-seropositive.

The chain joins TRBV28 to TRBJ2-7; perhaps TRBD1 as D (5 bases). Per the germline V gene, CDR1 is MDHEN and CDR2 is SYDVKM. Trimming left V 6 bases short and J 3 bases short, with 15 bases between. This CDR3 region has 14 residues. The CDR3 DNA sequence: TGTGCCAGCAGCGACGTTAGACAGCACTACGAGCAGTACTTC. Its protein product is CASSDVRQHYEQYF. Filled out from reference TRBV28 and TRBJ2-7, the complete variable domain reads DVKVTQSSRYLVKRTGEKVFLECVQDMDHENMFWYRQDPGLGLRLIYFSYDVKMKEKGDIPEGYSVSREKKERFSLILESASTNQTSMYLCASSDVRQHYEQYFGPGTRLTVT.

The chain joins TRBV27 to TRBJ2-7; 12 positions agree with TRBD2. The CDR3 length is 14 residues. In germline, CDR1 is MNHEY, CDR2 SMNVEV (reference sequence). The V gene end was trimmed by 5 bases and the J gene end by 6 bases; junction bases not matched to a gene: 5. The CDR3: CASSPGLAGSEQYF. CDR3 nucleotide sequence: TGTGCCAGCAGTCCAGGACTAGCGGGGAGCGAGCAGTACTTC.

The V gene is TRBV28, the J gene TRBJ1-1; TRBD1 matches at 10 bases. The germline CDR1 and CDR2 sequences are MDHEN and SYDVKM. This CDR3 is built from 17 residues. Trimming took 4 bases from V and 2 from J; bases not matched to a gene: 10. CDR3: CASSSIRQGAINTEAFF. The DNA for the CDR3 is TGTGCCAGCAGTTCAATTCGACAGGGGGCAATCAACACTGAAGCTTTCTTT.

For the CDR3, the DNA is TGCGCCAGCAGCCGGTCCGAGGAGACCCAGTACTTC. It yields the protein CASSRSEETQYF. V gene TRBV5-1 combines with J gene TRBJ2-5, with D unclear. Trimming stripped 4 bases from V and 5 bases from J, with 9 bases between. Germline CDR1 and CDR2: SGHRS and YFSETQ. The CDR3 is made up of 12 amino acids.

The CDR3 DNA follows: TGTGCCACCCAACAGGGGGCGAGCGTGAACACTGAAGCTTTCTTT. As protein: CATQQGASVNTEAFF. The rearrangement uses TRBV10-3 and TRBJ1-1; 9 bases fit TRBD1. J was trimmed by 0 bases and V by 10 bases; bases with no gene match: 9. CDR3 size: 15 residues. Per the germline V gene, CDR1 is ENHRY and CDR2 is SYGVKD.

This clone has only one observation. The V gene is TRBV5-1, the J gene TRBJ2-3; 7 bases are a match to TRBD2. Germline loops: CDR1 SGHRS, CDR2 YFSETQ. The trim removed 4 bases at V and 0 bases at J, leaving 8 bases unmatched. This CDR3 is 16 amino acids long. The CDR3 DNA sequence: TGCGCCAGCAGCGCCTACTTGCGGGGGAGCACAGATACGCAGTATTTT. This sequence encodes CASSAYLRGSTDTQYF.

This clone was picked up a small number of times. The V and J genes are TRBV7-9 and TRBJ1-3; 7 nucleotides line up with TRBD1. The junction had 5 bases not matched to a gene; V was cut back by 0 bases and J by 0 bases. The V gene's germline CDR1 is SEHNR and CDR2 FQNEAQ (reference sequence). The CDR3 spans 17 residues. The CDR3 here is CASSLAQGVTSGNTIYF. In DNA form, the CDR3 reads TGTGCCAGCAGCTTAGCTCAGGGGGTAACCTCTGGAAACACCATATATTTT.

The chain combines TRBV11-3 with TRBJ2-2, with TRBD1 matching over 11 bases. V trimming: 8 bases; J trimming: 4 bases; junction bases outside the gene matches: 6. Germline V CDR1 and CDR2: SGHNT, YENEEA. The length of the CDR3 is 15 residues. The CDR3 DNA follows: TGTGCCAGCCGAGGACAGGGGGCGGGCACCGGGGAGCTGTTTTTT. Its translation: CASRGQGAGTGELFF.

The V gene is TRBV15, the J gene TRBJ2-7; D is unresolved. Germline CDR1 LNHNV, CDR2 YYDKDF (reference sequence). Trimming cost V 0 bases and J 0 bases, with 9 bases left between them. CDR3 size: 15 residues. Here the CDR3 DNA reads TGTGCCACCAGCAGAGATTTGGCCAGCTCCTACGAGCAGTACTTC. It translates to CATSRDLASSYEQYF.

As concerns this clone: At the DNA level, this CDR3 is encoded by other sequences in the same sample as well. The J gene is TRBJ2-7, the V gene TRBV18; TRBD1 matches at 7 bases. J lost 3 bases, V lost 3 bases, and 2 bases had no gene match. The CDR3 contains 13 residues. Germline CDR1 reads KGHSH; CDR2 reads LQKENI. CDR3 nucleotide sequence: TGTGCCAGCTCACCCACAGGGGACTACGAGCAGTACTTC. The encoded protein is CASSPTGDYEQYF.

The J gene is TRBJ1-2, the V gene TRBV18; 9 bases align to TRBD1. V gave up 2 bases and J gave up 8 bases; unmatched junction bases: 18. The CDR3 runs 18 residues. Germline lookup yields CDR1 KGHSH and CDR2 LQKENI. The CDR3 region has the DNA TGTGCCAGCTCACCAACACGGGGCGGGACAGGGCCAGAGGAAGGCTACACCTTC. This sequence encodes CASSPTRGGTGPEEGYTF.

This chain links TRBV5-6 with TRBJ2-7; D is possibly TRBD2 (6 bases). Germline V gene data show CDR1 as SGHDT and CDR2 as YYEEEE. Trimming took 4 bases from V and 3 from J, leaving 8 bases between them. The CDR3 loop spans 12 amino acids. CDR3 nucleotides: TGTGCCAGCAGCATGGGACTCTACGAGCAGTACTTC. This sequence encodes CASSMGLYEQYF.

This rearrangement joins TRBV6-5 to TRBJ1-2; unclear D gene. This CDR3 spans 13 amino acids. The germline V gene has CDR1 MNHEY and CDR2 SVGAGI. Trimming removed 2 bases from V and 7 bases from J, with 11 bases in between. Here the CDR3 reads CASSYGQARGYTF. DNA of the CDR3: TGTGCCAGCAGTTACGGGCAGGCGCGTGGCTACACCTTC.

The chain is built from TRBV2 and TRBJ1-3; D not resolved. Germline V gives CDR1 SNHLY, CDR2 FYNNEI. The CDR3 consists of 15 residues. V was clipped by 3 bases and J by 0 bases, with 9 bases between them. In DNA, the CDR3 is TGTGCCAGCAGTGAGGATCGGGTCTCTGGAAACACCATATATTTT. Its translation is CASSEDRVSGNTIYF. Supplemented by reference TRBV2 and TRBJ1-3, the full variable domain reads EPEVTQTPSHQVTQMGQEVILRCVPISNHLYFYWYRQILGQKVEFLVSFYNNEISEKSEIFDDQFSVERPDGSNFTLKIRSTKLEDSAMYFCASSEDRVSGNTIYFGEGSWLTVV.

The CDR3 is CASSSGGAGYIQYF. In nucleotides, the CDR3 is TGTGCCAGCAGTTCTGGGGGCGCTGGCTACATTCAGTACTTC. This chain links TRBV2 with TRBJ2-4, with a tentative D call TRBD1 (6 bases). The CDR3 loop spans 14 amino acids. Germline loops: CDR1 SNHLY, CDR2 FYNNEI. The germline V and J ends were trimmed by 5 bases and 8 bases, with 16 bases remaining between them.

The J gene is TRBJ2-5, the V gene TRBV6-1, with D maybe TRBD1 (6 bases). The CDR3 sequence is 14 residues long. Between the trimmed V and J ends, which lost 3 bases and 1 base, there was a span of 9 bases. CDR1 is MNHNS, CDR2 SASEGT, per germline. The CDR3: CASSDWTVQETQYF. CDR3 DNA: TGTGCCAGCAGTGATTGGACAGTCCAAGAGACCCAGTACTTC.

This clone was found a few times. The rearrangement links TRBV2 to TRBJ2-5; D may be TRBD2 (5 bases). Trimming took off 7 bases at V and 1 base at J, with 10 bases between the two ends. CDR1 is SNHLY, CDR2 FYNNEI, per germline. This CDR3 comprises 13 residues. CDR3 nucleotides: TGTGCCAGCAAGTTCGGGGTCCAAGAGACCCAGTACTTC. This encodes CASKFGVQETQYF.

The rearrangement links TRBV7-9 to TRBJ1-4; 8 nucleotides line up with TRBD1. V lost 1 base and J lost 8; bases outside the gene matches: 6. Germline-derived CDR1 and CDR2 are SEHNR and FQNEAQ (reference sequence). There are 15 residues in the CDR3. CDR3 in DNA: TGTGCCAGCAGCTTAGATTTCAGGGGGCAGGAAAAACTGTTTTTT. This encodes CASSLDFRGQEKLFF.

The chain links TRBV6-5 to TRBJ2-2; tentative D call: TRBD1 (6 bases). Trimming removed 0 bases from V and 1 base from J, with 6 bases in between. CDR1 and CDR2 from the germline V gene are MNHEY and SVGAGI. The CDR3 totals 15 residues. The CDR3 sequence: CASSYSRGNTGELFF. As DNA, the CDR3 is TGTGCCAGCAGTTACTCCAGGGGGAACACCGGGGAGCTGTTTTTT.

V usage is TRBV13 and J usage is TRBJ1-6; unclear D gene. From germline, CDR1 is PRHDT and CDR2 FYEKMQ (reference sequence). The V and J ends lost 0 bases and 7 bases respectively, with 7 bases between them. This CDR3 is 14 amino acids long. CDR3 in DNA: TGTGCCAGCAGCTTAGGACACACCAATTCACCCCTCCACTTT. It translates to CASSLGHTNSPLHF.

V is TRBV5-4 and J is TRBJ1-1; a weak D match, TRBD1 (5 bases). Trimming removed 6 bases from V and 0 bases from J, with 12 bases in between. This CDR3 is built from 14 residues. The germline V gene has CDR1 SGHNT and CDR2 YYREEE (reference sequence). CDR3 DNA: TGTGCCAGCACTGTCGACAGAATGAACACTGAAGCTTTCTTT. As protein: CASTVDRMNTEAFF.